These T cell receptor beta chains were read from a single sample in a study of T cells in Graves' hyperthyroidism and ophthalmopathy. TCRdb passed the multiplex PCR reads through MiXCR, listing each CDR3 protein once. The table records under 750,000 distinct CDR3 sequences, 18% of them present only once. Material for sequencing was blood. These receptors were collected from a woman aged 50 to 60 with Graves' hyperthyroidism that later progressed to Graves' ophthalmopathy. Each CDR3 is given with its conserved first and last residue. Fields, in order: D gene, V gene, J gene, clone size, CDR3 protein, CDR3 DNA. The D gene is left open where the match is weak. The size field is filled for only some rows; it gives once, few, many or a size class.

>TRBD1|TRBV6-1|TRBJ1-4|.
CASRPGQGVEKLFF
TGTGCCAGCAGGCCGGGACAGGGGGTTGAAAAACTGTTTTTT
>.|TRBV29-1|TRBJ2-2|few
CSAGEENTGELFF
TGCAGCGCTGGGGAGGAAAACACCGGGGAGCTGTTTTTT
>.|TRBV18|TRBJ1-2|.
CASSPVTVDFDGYTF
TGTGCCAGCTCACCGGTCACAGTGGATTTTGATGGCTACACCTTC
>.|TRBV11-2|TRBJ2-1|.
CASKDSGSYNEQFF
TGTGCCAGCAAAGACAGTGGCTCCTACAATGAGCAGTTCTTC
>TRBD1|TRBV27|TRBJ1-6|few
CASSRGQGRNSPLHF
TGTGCCAGCAGTAGGGGACAGGGGAGGAATTCACCCCTCCACTTT
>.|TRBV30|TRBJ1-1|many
CAWARGSSTEAFF
TGTGCCTGGGCTAGGGGGTCAAGCACTGAAGCTTTCTTT
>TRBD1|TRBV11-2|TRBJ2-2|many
CASSLVDRAGELFF
TGTGCCAGCAGCTTAGTCGACAGGGCCGGGGAGCTGTTTTTT
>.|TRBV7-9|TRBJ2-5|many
CASSLLRGEETQYF
TGTGCCAGCAGCTTATTACGGGGTGAAGAGACCCAGTACTTC
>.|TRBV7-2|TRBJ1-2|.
CASSPPGGDHGYTF
TGTGCCAGCAGCCCCCCGGGGGGGGACCATGGCTACACCTTC
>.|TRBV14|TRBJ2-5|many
CASSQVGLYGETQYF
TGTGCCAGCAGCCAAGTAGGACTATATGGGGAGACCCAGTACTTC